Each of the 29 T cell receptor beta chains below was sequenced from the same sample in a study of glioma-infiltrating T cells. Using RNA template, CDR3s of TCR alpha and beta were amplified with iRepertoire arm-PCR. MiXCR, run by TCRdb on the multiplex PCR reads, gives a single entry per CDR3 protein. The table shows roughly 200,000 distinct CDR3 sequences, with around 40% occurring only once. The sample consisted of glioma tissue, nonneoplastic brain tissue, or PBMCs (not recorded which). These TCRs come from a human donor with low-grade glioma or glioblastoma, undergoing nonglioma brain surgery, or in good health (not recorded which).

This clonotype was recorded at least ten times. The J gene is TRBJ2-3, the V gene TRBV20-1; the D gene is possibly TRBD2 (6 bases). CDR1 and CDR2 from the germline V gene are DFQATT and SNEGSKA (reference sequence). The CDR3 is 14 amino acids. V was pared by 1 base and J by 8 bases, with 16 bases between. The CDR3 DNA is TGCAGTGCTAGAGCGGCTGAGCGGGTCGGTACGCAGTATTTT. It is translated as CSARAAERVGTQYF.

Notes on this clonotype: A much larger clone lies a single base off, so this may be a read error. V gene TRBV20-1 combines with J gene TRBJ1-6; D call uncertain. CDR3 size: 16 residues. Germline loops: CDR1 DFQATT, CDR2 SNEGSKA (reference sequence). Between the trimmed V and J ends, which lost 8 bases and 6 bases, there was a span of 23 bases. CDR3: CSPVTTAEMINSPLHF. The CDR3 DNA follows: TGCAGTCCCGTTACCACGGCAGAGATGATTAATTCACCCCTCCACTTT.

This chain links TRBV29-1 with TRBJ1-1, with D perhaps matching TRBD1 (6 bases). V was pared by 7 bases and J by 6 bases, with 15 bases between. The CDR3 length is 12 residues. CDR1 and CDR2 from the germline V gene are SQVTM and ANQGSEA. The CDR3 DNA reads TGCAGCGCTTCGGACAGCGGGCCTGAAGCTTTCTTT. Protein product: CSASDSGPEAFF.

This clonotype showed up many times. The chain joins TRBV7-2 to TRBJ2-3, with D possibly matching TRBD2 (6 bases). Trimming pared 4 bases from V and 2 bases from J, leaving 19 bases between. The CDR3 consists of 17 residues. CDR1 and CDR2 (germline): SGHTA, FQGNSA. The CDR3 DNA follows: TGTGCCAGCAGCTCACCCGGCGGCGGGACTTACACAGATACGCAGTATTTT. Translating gives CASSSPGGGTYTDTQYF.

A remark on this clonotype: A clone one base away is much larger, so this may be a read error. This chain joins TRBV28 and TRBJ2-3, with 9 bases that match TRBD2. V dropped 7 bases and J dropped 2; count of bases not matched to a gene: 16. Germline CDR1 MDHEN, CDR2 SYDVKM. CDR3 length: 18 amino acids. CDR3 bases: TGTGCCAGCACAACTATGAGGCTAGCGGGAAGTGCCACAGATACGCAGTATTTT. Translation gives CASTTMRLAGSATDTQYF.

For this clonotype: It may be a read error: a sequence one base away is much more abundant. This chain links TRBV19 with TRBJ1-2; D gene unclear. The CDR3 spans 13 residues. The germline V and J ends were trimmed by 3 bases and 10 bases, with 15 bases remaining between them. In germline, CDR1 is LNHDA, CDR2 SQIVND (reference sequence). CDR3 coding DNA: TGTGCCAGTAGTATTCGGGCAGGTCCTGTCTACACCTTC. Protein product: CASSIRAGPVYTF.

This clonotype was seen at least ten times. This chain uses TRBV24-1 with TRBJ2-1; TRBD2 is a possible D gene (6 bases). Germline CDR1 and CDR2: KGHDR and SFDVKD. The germline V and J ends were trimmed by 0 bases and 0 bases, with 14 bases remaining between them. This CDR3 has 18 amino acids. In DNA, the CDR3 is TGTGCCACCAGTGATTTGCATTCCCGGGAGAGCTCCTACAATGAGCAGTTCTTC. This codes for CATSDLHSRESSYNEQFF.

The rearrangement joins TRBV5-1 to TRBJ2-1; 13 bases map to TRBD2. Unmatched junction bases numbered 9, after V lost 6 bases and J lost 0 bases. CDR1 is SGHRS, CDR2 YFSETQ, per germline. The CDR3 length is 18 residues. The CDR3 region has the DNA TGCGCCAGCAACCAAGGGACTAGCGGGACCACCTCCTACAATGAGCAGTTCTTC. Protein: CASNQGTSGTTSYNEQFF.

At least ten counts were recorded for this clonotype. The V gene is TRBV15, the J gene TRBJ2-5, with D tentatively TRBD1 (6 bases). This CDR3 comprises 16 residues. CDR1 and CDR2 from the germline V gene are LNHNV and YYDKDF (reference sequence). Trimming cost V 3 bases and J 2 bases, with 16 bases left between them. The CDR3 sequence is CATSSAGQSLQETQYF. The CDR3 DNA reads as TGTGCCACCAGCAGCGCCGGACAGTCGTTACAAGAGACCCAGTACTTC.

This clonotype was recorded many times. This chain joins TRBV6-1 and TRBJ2-7, with a tentative D call TRBD1 (5 bases). Trimming stripped 11 bases from V and 6 bases from J, with 20 bases between. CDR1 and CDR2 from the germline V gene are MNHNS and SASEGT. There are 13 residues in the CDR3. The CDR3 DNA sequence: TGTGCCCCCTCGGACCTGGGGCACGTCGAGCAGTACTTC. Protein sequence: CAPSDLGHVEQYF.

V usage is TRBV3-1 and J usage is TRBJ2-7; either TRBD1 or TRBD2 may supply D (6 bases each). This CDR3 spans 13 amino acids. Germline V lookup: CDR1 LGHDT, CDR2 YNNKEL (reference sequence). The V end lost 5 bases, the J end lost 2 bases, and 10 bases lay between the germline ends. CDR3 coding DNA: TGTGCCAGCAGCTCACGGGGGCCCTACGAGCAGTACTTC. It is translated as CASSSRGPYEQYF.

In this sample, this clonotype turned up many times. This chain connects TRBV15 to TRBJ2-2; no firm D call. The CDR3 is 15 residues long. Germline CDR1 LNHNV, CDR2 YYDKDF (reference sequence). V was shortened by 3 bases and J by 6 bases, with 14 bases between the two germline ends. The CDR3, as DNA: TGTGCCACCAGCAGGGCCTTCGCGTCCGCCGGGGAGCTGTTTTTT. It yields the protein CATSRAFASAGELFF.

Comment on this clonotype: A much larger clone lies one base from this, so it may be a read error. The CDR3 reads CASTSTVIDTQYF. As DNA, the CDR3 is TGTGCCAGCACCTCTACTGTGATAGATACCCAGTACTTC. The chain is built from TRBV11-2 and TRBJ2-5; D is undetermined. The CDR3 consists of 13 residues. Germline CDR1 SGHAT, CDR2 FQNNGV. V lost 7 bases to trimming and J lost 8 bases, with 17 bases between them. The whole variable domain, filled in from reference TRBV11-2 and TRBJ2-5, reads EAGVAQSPRYKIIEKRQSVAFWCNPISGHATLYWYQQILGQGPKLLIQFQNNGVVDDSQLPKDRFSAERLKGVDSTLKIQPAKLEDSAVYLCASTSTVIDTQYFGPGTRLLVL.

In the case of this clonotype: This sequence may be a read error, since a much larger clone differs from it by one base. This chain links TRBV25-1 with TRBJ2-5; D uncertain. Trimming stripped 4 bases from V and 0 bases from J, with 9 bases between. The V gene's germline CDR1 is MGHDK and CDR2 SYGVNS. The CDR3 consists of 14 residues. CDR3 sequence reads: CASSGGKYQETQYF. The CDR3, as DNA: TGTGCCAGCAGTGGCGGAAAGTACCAAGAGACCCAGTACTTC.

Notes on this clonotype: Possible read error: a much larger clone is one base away. The V and J genes are TRBV5-1 and TRBJ2-4; a weak D match, TRBD2 (6 bases). CDR3 length: 14 residues. Germline CDR1 is SGHRS and CDR2 is YFSETQ. The CDR3 region has the DNA TGCGCCAGCAGCAGGGACTTAGCCAAAAACATTAAGTACTTC. It translates to CASSRDLAKNIKYF.

Many counts were recorded for this clonotype. V usage is TRBV2 and J usage is TRBJ2-3; the D gene is possibly TRBD2 (6 bases). This CDR3 is built from 12 residues. Germline lookup yields CDR1 SNHLY and CDR2 FYNNEI. With 9 bases removed from V and 5 bases from J, the gap between germline ends came to 12 bases. The CDR3 region is CASSGTQDTQYF. The DNA for the CDR3 is TGTGCCAGTTCCGGGACTCAAGATACGCAGTATTTT.

This clonotype occurred once. V gene TRBV12-5 combines with J gene TRBJ2-5, with D possibly being TRBD1 or TRBD2 (5 bases each). CDR3 length equals 14 residues. CDR1 is LGHNT, CDR2 FRNRAP, per germline. Trimming shortened V by 5 bases and J by 2 bases, and 12 bases separated the two germline ends. CDR3 nucleotides: TGTGCTAGTGGTGCCGGGACGCATCAAGAGACCCAGTACTTC. Its translation is CASGAGTHQETQYF.

This clonotype was detected many times. In DNA, the CDR3 is TGCGCCAGCAGCCCGAGGGATGCTGGCTTTGGCACAGATACGCAGTATTTT. Protein: CASSPRDAGFGTDTQYF. The genes are TRBV4-1 and TRBJ2-3; D perhaps matches TRBD2 (5 bases). The germline V gene has CDR1 MGHRA and CDR2 YSYEKL. This CDR3 spans 17 amino acids. Trimming removed 4 bases from V and 1 base from J, with 18 bases in between.

To note about this clonotype: This may arise from a read error, as a much more abundant clone is one base away. The chain links TRBV20-1 to TRBJ2-1, with 8 bases fitting TRBD2. This CDR3 spans 14 amino acids. The germline V gene has CDR1 DFQATT and CDR2 SNEGSKA (reference sequence). J lost 12 bases, V lost 6 bases, and 16 bases had no gene match. The CDR3 DNA follows: TGCAGTGCGTTTCAGGCGACTAGCGCAAAGGGGCAGTTCTTC. This codes for CSAFQATSAKGQFF.

This chain connects TRBV28 to TRBJ2-1, with D perhaps matching TRBD2 (6 bases). This CDR3 region has 14 residues. V was clipped by 3 bases and J by 13 bases, with 19 bases between them. In germline, CDR1 is MDHEN, CDR2 SYDVKM. DNA of the CDR3: TGTGCCAGCAGTTTTGCTGGAGGGCGGAGTGATCAGTTCTTC. It is translated as CASSFAGGRSDQFF.

As to this clonotype: A read error is possible here, since a much larger clone lies one base away. This sequence joins TRBV7-2 and TRBJ1-1, with D perhaps matching TRBD1 (6 bases). This CDR3 spans 18 amino acids. The germline V and J ends were trimmed by 7 bases and 0 bases, with 24 bases remaining between them. In germline, CDR1 is SGHTA, CDR2 FQGNSA. The CDR3 is CASKGPYRSRDMNTEAFF. The CDR3 bases are TGTGCCAGCAAAGGTCCGTACCGTTCACGGGACATGAACACTGAAGCTTTCTTT.

This clonotype was picked up a small number of times. The chain combines TRBV11-2 with TRBJ1-4; 7 bases match TRBD1. The germline gives CDR1 SGHAT, CDR2 FQNNGV. CDR3 length: 17 amino acids. V dropped 6 bases and J dropped 1; count of bases not matched to a gene: 11. CDR3 coding DNA: TGTGCCAGCAGTAGATACAGGGGAGGGGTAACTAATGAAAAACTGTTTTTT. It specifies CASSRYRGGVTNEKLFF.

Turning to this clonotype: The junction shows a germline mismatch at one end, possibly a read error. The chain uses TRBV15 and TRBJ2-1; TRBD1 might be the D (6 bases). The CDR3 contains 15 residues. Germline-derived CDR1 and CDR2 are LNHNV and YYDKDF (reference sequence). CDR3 sequence (DNA): TGTGCCAGCAGCCCGAGGGTCGGGACAACCGCCGAGCAGTTCTTC. This gives the protein CASSPRVGTTAEQFF.

This clonotype was seen ten or more times. V is TRBV20-1 and J is TRBJ2-5, with 7 bases matching TRBD2. The CDR3 runs to 13 residues. Losses at the gene ends were 3 bases for V and 2 bases for J; bases not matched to a gene: 3. Germline CDR1 DFQATT, CDR2 SNEGSKA (reference sequence). The CDR3 here is CSARGLQQETQYF. CDR3 DNA sequence: TGCAGTGCTAGGGGACTACAACAAGAGACCCAGTACTTC.

Notes on this clonotype: Possible read error: a much larger clone is one base away. The rearrangement links TRBV18 to TRBJ1-1; a weak D match, TRBD1 (6 bases). The germline V and J ends were trimmed by 6 bases and 3 bases, with 11 bases remaining between them. This CDR3 region has 13 residues. CDR1 KGHSH and CDR2 LQKENI come from the germline V gene. This chain's CDR3 is CASSHNRDTEAFF. The DNA for the CDR3 is TGTGCCAGCTCGCACAACAGGGACACTGAAGCTTTCTTT.

Points on this clonotype: One base away lies a much larger clone, so this may be a sequencing read error. The chain employs TRBV7-6 and TRBJ2-1; 7 bases agree with TRBD2. Germline CDR1 SGHVS, CDR2 FNYEAQ. The CDR3 loop spans 15 amino acids. Trimming cost V 1 base and J 6 bases; bases outside gene matches: 6. The CDR3 reads CASSLGSSGSNEQFF. The CDR3 DNA sequence: TGTGCCAGCAGCTTAGGGTCTAGCGGAAGCAATGAGCAGTTCTTC.

A remark on this clonotype: The final CDR3 position lacks the conserved phenylalanine or tryptophan, pointing to a likely read error. The chain links TRBV6-1 to TRBJ2-1; tentatively, D is TRBD2 (5 bases). V dropped 8 bases and J dropped 1 base, with 18 bases sitting between them. This CDR3 comprises 16 residues. The V gene's germline CDR1 is MNHNS and CDR2 SASEGT. CDR3 bases: TGTGCCAGCCACACAAGCCTTAGGAGGTCCTACAATGAGCAGTTCTTA. It yields the protein CASHTSLRRSYNEQFL.

The chain recombines TRBV5-1 with TRBJ2-1; 9 bases line up with TRBD2. After removal of 0 bases from V and 10 bases from J, the junction contained 8 bases not matched to a gene. Germline values: CDR1 SGHRS, CDR2 YFSETQ. There are 15 residues in the CDR3. The DNA of the CDR3 is TGCGCCAGCAGCTTGGGTCTAGCGGGAAATCGGGAGCAGTTCTTC. Encoded protein: CASSLGLAGNREQFF.

This clonotype was picked up many times. The gene calls are TRBV24-1 and TRBJ1-2; possibly TRBD1 for D (5 bases). The V gene's germline CDR1 is KGHDR and CDR2 SFDVKD. Trimming took 2 bases from V and 0 from J, leaving 15 bases between them. This CDR3 is 17 amino acids long. The DNA of the CDR3 is TGTGCCACCAGTGATTCCGTGGCAGGGCCTTCTAACTATGGCTACACCTTC. Its protein is CATSDSVAGPSNYGYTF.